These 13 T cell receptor beta chains came from one sample sequenced in a study of long-term antiretroviral therapy in people with HIV. The assay, immunoSEQ v3.0, was run at survey level. Data came from immunoSEQ multiplex PCR; TCRdb stores just in-frame clones and leaves some out. The sample holds more than 15,000 clones, over 70% seen once. The sample in question was unsorted PBMCs, obtained 1.5 years before starting antiretroviral therapy. Receptors were obtained from a woman aged 50 to 60 with HIV.

The rearrangement uses TRBV12-5 and TRBJ2-2; D is possibly TRBD1 (7 bases). V was cut by 5 bases and J by 4 bases, with 11 bases left in between. The CDR3 contains 14 residues. Germline V gives CDR1 LGHNT, CDR2 FRNRAP. The CDR3 reads CASGQGGGTGELFF. In DNA, the CDR3 is TGTGCTAGTGGTCAGGGGGGAGGCACCGGGGAGCTGTTTTTT.

Here the CDR3 reads CASSYGDRANYEQYF. CDR3 coding DNA: TGTGCCAGCAGCTATGGGGACAGGGCAAATTACGAGCAGTACTTC. The chain combines TRBV7-9 with TRBJ2-7, with 9 bases matching TRBD1. Germline CDR1 SEHNR, CDR2 FQNEAQ (reference sequence). With V trimmed by 4 bases and J by 4 bases, 8 bases remained unmatched. This CDR3 is built from 15 residues.

The chain links TRBV7-9 to TRBJ2-1; no definite D call. This CDR3 has 11 residues. Germline values: CDR1 SEHNR, CDR2 FQNEAQ (reference sequence). The germline V and J ends were trimmed by 5 bases and 6 bases, with 5 bases remaining between them. The DNA for the CDR3 is TGTGCCAGCAGCGCCTTCAATGAGCAGTTCTTC. Translating it yields CASSAFNEQFF.

The V and J genes are TRBV20-1 and TRBJ2-5, with D unclear. The CDR3 sequence is 11 residues long. Germline CDR1 is DFQATT and CDR2 is SNEGSKA (reference sequence). Trimming took 5 bases from V and 5 from J, leaving 9 bases between them. Here the CDR3 DNA reads TGCAGTGCTCTTCCTCGGGAGACCCAGTACTTC. Its protein is CSALPRETQYF.

A note on this clone: The junction departs from the called germline gene at one end, perhaps through a read error. This chain uses TRBV23-1 with TRBJ2-4; no reliable D call. TRBV23-1 is recorded as an ORF, its role being uncertain. The CDR3 runs to 9 residues. The CDR3 DNA is TGCGCCAGCAGTCAATCGTTCCACTTC. As protein: CASSQSFHF.

The rearrangement uses TRBV21-1 and TRBJ2-4; the table's D call, TRBD1, was not checked against the DNA. TRBV21-1 is reported as a pseudogene. The CDR3 sequence is 18 residues long. CDR3 loop: CASSKGPQGQLAKNIQYF. The CDR3 DNA is TGTGCCAGCAGCAAAGGCCCACAGGGACAGCTAGCCAAAAACATTCAGTACTTC.

The chain links TRBV18 to TRBJ2-5; 9 bases are a match to TRBD1. The CDR3 runs 15 residues. In germline, CDR1 is KGHSH, CDR2 LQKENI. Unmatched junction bases numbered 5, after V lost 6 bases and J lost 0 bases. CDR3 sequence (DNA): TGTGCCAGCTCGCAACGACAGGGGGACCAAGAGACCCAGTACTTC. It translates to CASSQRQGDQETQYF.

The CDR3: CASSDGGLEKLFF. CDR3 bases: TGTGCCAGCAGTGATGGGGGTCTTGAAAAACTGTTTTTT. J is TRBJ1-4 and V is TRBV2; D may be TRBD1 (5 bases). Germline V gene data show CDR1 as SNHLY and CDR2 as FYNNEI. The CDR3 consists of 13 residues. Trimming took 3 bases from V and 7 from J, leaving 9 bases between them. Variable domain in full (rest from reference TRBV2 and TRBJ1-4): EPEVTQTPSHQVTQMGQEVILRCVPISNHLYFYWYRQILGQKVEFLVSFYNNEISEKSEIFDDQFSVERPDGSNFTLKIRSTKLEDSAMYFCASSDGGLEKLFFGSGTQLSVL.

V is TRBV11-2 and J is TRBJ2-3, with a tentative D call TRBD1 (5 bases). V lost 1 base and J lost 1, with 15 bases in between. Germline CDR1 and CDR2: SGHAT and FQNNGV. This CDR3 has 17 amino acids. In DNA, the CDR3 is TGTGCCAGCAGCTTAGGTGGGGCCGGCTGGGGCACAGATACGCAGTATTTT. It specifies CASSLGGAGWGTDTQYF.

J is TRBJ2-2 and V is TRBV27; D ambiguous. V was trimmed by 1 base and J by 7 bases, leaving 19 bases between them. There are 17 residues in the CDR3. Germline loops: CDR1 MNHEY, CDR2 SMNVEV (reference sequence). The CDR3 here is CASSLFGTSIIGGELFF. As DNA, the CDR3 is TGTGCCAGCAGTTTATTTGGTACATCCATTATTGGCGGGGAGCTGTTTTTT.

In this sample, this clone turned up a few times. The chain links TRBV6-5 to TRBJ1-1; unclear D gene. With 3 bases removed from V and 0 bases from J, the gap between germline ends came to 11 bases. Germline CDR1 reads MNHEY; CDR2 reads SVGAGI. The CDR3 loop spans 15 amino acids. The CDR3, as DNA: TGTGCCAGCAGTTATGAGGGAAACATGAACACTGAAGCTTTCTTT. This gives the protein CASSYEGNMNTEAFF.

CDR3 residues: CAWSVRDRDTGELFF. The CDR3, as DNA: TGTGCCTGGAGTGTACGGGACAGGGACACCGGGGAGCTGTTTTTT. The rearrangement joins TRBV30 to TRBJ2-2, with 9 bases matching TRBD1. In germline, CDR1 is GTSNPN, CDR2 SVGIG (reference sequence). Trimming removed 0 bases from V and 3 bases from J; junction bases left unmatched: 2. This CDR3 is 15 amino acids long.

This chain links TRBV11-2 with TRBJ2-7; D not certain. Germline loops: CDR1 SGHAT, CDR2 FQNNGV. The V and J ends lost 7 bases and 0 bases respectively, with 4 bases between them. The CDR3 runs to 11 residues. The DNA for the CDR3 is TGTGCCAGCACCTCCTCCTACGAGCAGTACTTC. This sequence encodes CASTSSYEQYF.